This T cell receptor (beta chain) comes out of a study of blood T cells in healthy people across ages (dated by TCRdb to 2014 to 2015). Notes on the research overall: Template switching captured roughly one uniquely barcoded TCR beta cDNA molecule per two T cells in model experiments. Using deep sequencing normalized with unique cDNA molecular identifiers, the study measured how TCR beta repertoire diversity changes with age. The donors were split into four age groups: young (average 16 years), middle-aged (39), aged (more than 60) and long-lived (approximately 89). To avoid experimental bias, donors of different ages were distributed randomly across sequencing lanes. Two additional independent replicas of 1 million unique cDNA reads from the same blood draw were analyzed for two donors (one aged 18 to 30 and one aged 80 or older). What the work shows at the level of the full study, not this receptor alone: Bulk unsorted PBMC profiling prevented conclusive comparison of naive and antigen-experienced compartments. Donor CMV infection status was unknown, potentially confounding age-related changes in expanded clonotypes. Estimates of total diversity from one million sequenced T cells were regarded as lower bounds and underestimates. As age increased, observed TCR beta diversity per million T cells dropped in a roughly linear way, and a significant reduction was already evident by age 40. Compared with the aged group, the long-lived group had more naive CD4+ T cells, fewer expanded clones and increased TCR diversity, a pattern suggesting age selection. There was a strong correlation between observed TCR beta diversity and the percentage of naive T cells measured by flow cytometry.

Libraries were constructed by 5' RACE. Sequenced on an Illumina HiSeq 2500. The second PCR ran for roughly 7 to 11 cycles and used a J-beta primer mix along with a sample-barcoded 5' primer. A unique molecular identifier was introduced onto each TCR beta cDNA molecule by a template-switch 5' adaptor carrying 12 random nucleotides. Each sample yielded at least 2.5 million CDR3-containing paired-end reads. The Mint cDNA synthesis kit, primed by a TRBC-specific oligonucleotide, was used to synthesize first-strand cDNA from all RNA. Following uracil-DNA glycosylase treatment, a first 18-cycle PCR with universal primers M1SS and BC2_uni_R was performed on all cDNA. The paper's processing steps were these. Normalization of each sample was performed by random selection of 1 million high-quality reads, each carrying a distinct molecular identifier. Reads with shared molecular identifiers were discarded instead of being binned into consensus sequences. CDR3 identification, clonotype clustering and error correction used MiTCR with a Q25 quality threshold and the strictest error-elimination algorithm. A nonparametric unseen species model using Euler transformation provided a lower-bound estimate of total TCR beta diversity. Clones were called with MiXCR by TCRdb after fastp trimmed the public reads at Q25, and only in-frame beta chains were retained. Every distinct CDR3 protein forms one entry, paired with its most common genes and DNA. These V and J calls originate from TCRdb's pipeline instead of the authors' own analysis. The sample yields roughly 2 million distinct CDR3 sequences; around 50% were counted once. The top ten hold approximately 2% of the sample.

Donors were 35 to 40 systemically healthy Caucasian individuals from Russia aged roughly 6 to 100 years. Each donor gave about 9.2 milliliters of peripheral blood, drawn into EDTA-treated Vacutainer tubes. PBMCs were isolated by Ficoll-Paque density-gradient centrifugation, with at least 7 million obtained per sample. Trizol reagent was used to extract total RNA from PBMCs, with at least 6 micrograms per sample. The percentages of naive CD45RAhigh/CD27high T cells were determined by flow cytometry on a PBMC aliquot from every donor. This clonotype occurred a few times. The antigen it binds to is not known. No much larger clone is present one base from it, and per-base qualities are unavailable. CDR1 and CDR2 are read off the germline V gene as SQVTM and ANQGSEA. After removal of 5 bases from V and 3 bases from J, the junction retains 8 bases not matched to a gene. From its cysteine to its phenylalanine, the CDR3 spans 14 amino acids. Of all the DNA, just the CDR3 is kept, 42 bases in frame from base 1.

This TCR derives from a woman between 35 and 50 years old in good health. The sample taken for sequencing was blood. Rearrangement joined TRBV29-1 to TRBJ2-5; 8 central bases correspond to TRBD2. The DNA reads as follows: TGCAGCGTTCTTAGCGGGGTACGGGAAGAGACCCAGTACTTC. It translates to CSVLSGVREETQYF.